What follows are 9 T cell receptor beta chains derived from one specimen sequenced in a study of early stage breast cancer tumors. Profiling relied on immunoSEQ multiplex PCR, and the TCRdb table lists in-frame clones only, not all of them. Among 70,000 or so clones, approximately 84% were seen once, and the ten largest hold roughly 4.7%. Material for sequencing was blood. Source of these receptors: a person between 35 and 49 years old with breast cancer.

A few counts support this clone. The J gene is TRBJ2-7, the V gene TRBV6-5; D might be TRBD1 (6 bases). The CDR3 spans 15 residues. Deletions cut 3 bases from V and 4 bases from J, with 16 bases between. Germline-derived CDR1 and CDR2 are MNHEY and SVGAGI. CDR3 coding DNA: TGTGCCAGCAGTTATGCTACAGGGTTCCGGTACGAGCAGTACTTC. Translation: CASSYATGFRYEQYF.

CDR3 DNA sequence: TGTGCCAGCAGCCCGAGGTCATGGGGTTATCAGCCCCAGCATTTT. Its translation: CASSPRSWGYQPQHF. This chain uses TRBV6-5 with TRBJ1-5; D unclear. This CDR3 region has 15 residues. Germline CDR1 reads MNHEY; CDR2 reads SVGAGI. The V end was cut by 6 bases, the J end by 5 bases, with 17 bases between.

This chain's CDR3 is CASSLGEESEAFF. The CDR3 nucleotides are TGTGCCAGCAGCTTAGGCGAAGAGTCTGAAGCTTTCTTT. The chain carries TRBV11-3 and TRBJ1-1; D uncertain. V was cut by 1 base and J by 6 bases, with 9 bases left in between. Germline V gene data show CDR1 as SGHNT and CDR2 as YENEEA. The CDR3 length is 13 residues.

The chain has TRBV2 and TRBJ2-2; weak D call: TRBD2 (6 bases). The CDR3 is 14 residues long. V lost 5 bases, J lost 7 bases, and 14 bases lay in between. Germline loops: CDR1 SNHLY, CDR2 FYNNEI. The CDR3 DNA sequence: TGTGCCAGCAGTTTAACGGGAGCAAGCGGGGAGCTGTTTTTT. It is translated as CASSLTGASGELFF.

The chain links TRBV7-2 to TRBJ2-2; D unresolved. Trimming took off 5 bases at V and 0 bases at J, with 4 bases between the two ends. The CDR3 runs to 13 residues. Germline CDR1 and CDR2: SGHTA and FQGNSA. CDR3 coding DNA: TGTGCCAGCAGCCGGCCGAACACCGGGGAGCTGTTTTTT. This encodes CASSRPNTGELFF.

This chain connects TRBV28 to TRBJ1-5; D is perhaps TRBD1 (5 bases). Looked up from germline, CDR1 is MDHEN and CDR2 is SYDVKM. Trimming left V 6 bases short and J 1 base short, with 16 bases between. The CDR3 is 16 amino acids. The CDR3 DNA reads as TGTGCCAGCAGCACCTTTTTTTGGGGGAGCAATCAGCCCCAGCATTTT. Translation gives CASSTFFWGSNQPQHF.

The CDR3 loop is CASSKGTGGNQPQHF. The CDR3 region has the DNA TGTGCCAGCTCAAAGGGTACAGGGGGCAATCAGCCCCAGCATTTT. The chain uses TRBV18 and TRBJ1-5, with 7 positions matching TRBD1. The CDR3 has 15 residues. Germline trimming cut 5 bases from V and 2 bases from J; bases unmatched to any gene: 6. CDR1 and CDR2 (germline): KGHSH, LQKENI.

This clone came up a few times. The chain's CDR3 is CASSDNPAYEQYF. CDR3 DNA sequence: TGTGCCAGCAGTGATAACCCGGCCTACGAGCAGTACTTC. The genes are TRBV6-1 and TRBJ2-7; D call uncertain. V shed 3 bases and J shed 2 bases, with 8 bases lying between them. The CDR3 spans 13 residues. The V gene's germline CDR1 is MNHNS and CDR2 SASEGT.

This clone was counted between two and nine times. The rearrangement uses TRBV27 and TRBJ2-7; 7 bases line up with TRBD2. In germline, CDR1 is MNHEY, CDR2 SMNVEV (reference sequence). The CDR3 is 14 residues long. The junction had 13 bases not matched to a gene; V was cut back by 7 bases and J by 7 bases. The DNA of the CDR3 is TGTGCCAGCACTAGAGCGGGACCCACGATGGAGCAGTACTTC. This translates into CASTRAGPTMEQYF.